One sample yielded the 9 T cell receptor beta chains listed below, sequenced in a study of T cell responses to AZD1222 COVID-19 vaccine. The protocol was immunoSEQ multiplex PCR, while the TCRdb copy is restricted to in-frame clones and leaves out a portion. Among about 130,000 clones, roughly 92% were seen once, and the ten largest hold roughly 1%. The material sequenced was peripheral blood, taken 28 days after the second AZD1222 dose. These receptors were obtained from an adult who received the AZD1222 COVID-19 vaccine.

This clone was detected once. J is TRBJ1-5 and V is TRBV19; D perhaps matches TRBD1 (6 bases). The germline CDR1 and CDR2 sequences are LNHDA and SQIVND (reference sequence). Trimming took off 2 bases at V and 0 bases at J, with 8 bases between the two ends. This CDR3 is built from 15 residues. The CDR3 region has the DNA TGTGCCAGTAGTATAAGGACAGATAGCAATCAGCCCCAGCATTTT. This encodes CASSIRTDSNQPQHF.

This clone was picked up one time. The junction shows a germline mismatch at one end, possibly a read error. This CDR3 reads CASSLEFSGRPSIF. In DNA form, the CDR3 reads TGTGCCAGCAGCTTAGAATTTAGCGGGAGGCCATCGATTTTT. The chain carries TRBV7-2 and TRBJ2-3; 10 bases are shared with TRBD2. This CDR3 region has 14 residues. CDR1 SGHTA and CDR2 FQGNSA come from the germline V gene.

V gene TRBV7-2 combines with J gene TRBJ2-1; TRBD2 matches at 9 bases. Trimming took 5 bases from V and 3 from J; bases not matched to a gene: 5. Germline V lookup: CDR1 SGHTA, CDR2 FQGNSA. The CDR3 is 15 amino acids. CDR3 sequence: CASSATSGFYNEQFF. Written as DNA, the CDR3 is TGTGCCAGCAGCGCAACTAGCGGGTTCTACAATGAGCAGTTCTTC.

The rearrangement joins TRBV19 to TRBJ1-6, with 7 bases that match TRBD1. The CDR3 has 16 residues. Unmatched junction bases numbered 4, after V lost 1 base and J lost 4 bases. Germline loops: CDR1 LNHDA, CDR2 SQIVND (reference sequence). CDR3 in amino acids: CASSIARGLYNSPLHF. The CDR3, as DNA: TGTGCCAGTAGTATAGCGAGGGGGCTGTATAATTCACCCCTCCACTTT.

J is TRBJ1-1 and V is TRBV12-3 or TRBV12-4, with TRBD1 as a possible D gene (5 bases). Trimming cost V 6 bases and J 3 bases, with 11 bases left between them. This CDR3 contains 13 residues. CDR3 in DNA: TGTGCCAGCAGCCAGGGACCGTACACTGAAGCTTTCTTT. As protein: CASSQGPYTEAFF.

For this clone: The same CDR3 is also encoded by other DNA sequences in this sample. The chain joins TRBV7-2 to TRBJ2-2; no firm D call. The CDR3 is 14 residues long. Looked up from germline, CDR1 is SGHTA and CDR2 is FQGNSA. Deletions cut 2 bases from V and 1 base from J, with 5 bases between. The CDR3 sequence: CASSLLGNTGELFF. The DNA for the CDR3 is TGTGCCAGCAGCTTACTGGGGAACACCGGGGAGCTGTTTTTT.

V and J are TRBV2 and TRBJ1-1; 7 bases map to TRBD1. From germline, CDR1 is SNHLY and CDR2 FYNNEI. J gave up 0 bases and V 4 bases, and 5 bases lay outside the gene matches. The CDR3 is 15 residues long. Here the CDR3 DNA reads TGTGCCAGCAGTGGACAGGGTGGGGTGAACACTGAAGCTTTCTTT. Translation gives CASSGQGGVNTEAFF.

This rearrangement joins TRBV10-3 to TRBJ2-5, with a tentative D call TRBD2 (5 bases). Germline V gene sequence: CDR1 ENHRY, CDR2 SYGVKD. The CDR3 extends over 13 amino acids. Trimming removed 4 bases at V and 4 bases at J, with 10 bases between. The CDR3 sequence: CAISGSGGETQYF. Here the CDR3 DNA reads TGTGCCATCAGTGGATCAGGAGGAGAGACCCAGTACTTC.

The sample holds one count of this clone. The chain links TRBV18 to TRBJ2-5; 14 bases map to TRBD2. Germline V CDR1 and CDR2: KGHSH, LQKENI. This CDR3 contains 18 residues. Trimming removed 6 bases from V and 6 bases from J; junction bases left unmatched: 15. The CDR3 protein is CASSQAGTSGGPGKTQYF. The CDR3 nucleotides read TGTGCCAGCTCCCAAGCTGGGACTAGCGGGGGCCCGGGGAAGACCCAGTACTTC.